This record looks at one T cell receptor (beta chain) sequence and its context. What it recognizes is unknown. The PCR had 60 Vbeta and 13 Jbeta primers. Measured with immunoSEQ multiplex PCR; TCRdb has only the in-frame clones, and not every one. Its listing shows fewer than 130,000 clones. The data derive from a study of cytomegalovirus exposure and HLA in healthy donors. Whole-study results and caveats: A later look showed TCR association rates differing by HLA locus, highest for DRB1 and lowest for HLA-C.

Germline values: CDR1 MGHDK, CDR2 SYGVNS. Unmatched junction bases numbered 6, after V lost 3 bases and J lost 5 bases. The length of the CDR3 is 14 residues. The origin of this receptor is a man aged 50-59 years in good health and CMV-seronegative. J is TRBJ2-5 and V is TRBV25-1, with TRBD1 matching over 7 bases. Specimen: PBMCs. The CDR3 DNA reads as TGTGCCAGCAGTGACTCTACAGGGGAGGAGACCCAGTACTTC. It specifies CASSDSTGEETQYF.